Shown below are 30 T cell receptor beta chains from a single sample sequenced in a study of blood T cell repertoires in COVID-19. Assay: immunoSEQ multiplex PCR; the TCRdb copy retains only in-frame clones and omits some. The sample lists about 140,000 clones; 70% to 85% were seen once. Sequences were obtained from peripheral blood. These receptors were collected from a human donor in a cohort sampled during active COVID-19.

V is TRBV5-1 and J is TRBJ1-1; 9 nucleotides line up with TRBD1. The V and J ends lost 4 bases and 5 bases, in that order; junction bases with no gene match: 12. The CDR3 consists of 16 residues. Germline V gives CDR1 SGHRS, CDR2 YFSETQ. The CDR3 reads CASSRGDRVGGTEAFF. CDR3 DNA: TGCGCCAGCAGCCGAGGGGACAGGGTAGGAGGAACTGAAGCTTTCTTT.

The chain uses TRBV2 and TRBJ1-5; D is ambiguous. Germline CDR1 SNHLY, CDR2 FYNNEI. Trimming shortened V by 5 bases and J by 5 bases, and 10 bases separated the two germline ends. The CDR3 loop spans 13 amino acids. This chain's CDR3 is CASSYRDYQPQHF. In DNA form, the CDR3 reads TGTGCCAGCAGTTATCGGGATTATCAGCCCCAGCATTTT.

This clone was counted once. This chain links TRBV18 with TRBJ1-5; no firm D call. CDR1 is KGHSH and CDR2 is LQKENI in the germline V gene. Deletions cut 3 bases from V and 3 bases from J, with 6 bases between. The CDR3 is 13 residues long. The CDR3 DNA reads as TGTGCCAGCTCACCCGGGAACAATCAGCCCCAGCATTTT. It encodes CASSPGNNQPQHF.

Only a few counts were recorded for this clone. In the same sample, other DNA sequences code for this CDR3. This chain connects TRBV5-4 to TRBJ1-2, with D perhaps TRBD1 (5 bases). Trimming cost V 2 bases and J 4 bases, with 6 bases left between them. This CDR3 has 12 residues. Germline assignment: CDR1 SGHNT and CDR2 YYREEE (reference sequence). CDR3 sequence (DNA): TGTGCCAGCAGCTTAACAGGCTATGGCTACACCTTC. Translating it yields CASSLTGYGYTF.

V usage is TRBV12-3 or TRBV12-4 and J usage is TRBJ1-5; D is ambiguous. There are 12 residues in the CDR3. V dropped 6 bases and J dropped 4 bases, with 7 bases sitting between them. The CDR3 is CASSLVNQPQHF. The CDR3 bases are TGTGCCAGCAGCCTTGTGAATCAGCCCCAGCATTTT.

CDR3 amino acids: CASRAGLAGSDTQYF. The CDR3 DNA reads as TGTGCCAGCAGGGCGGGACTAGCGGGGTCAGATACGCAGTATTTT. This rearrangement joins TRBV3-1 (or the pseudogene TRBV3-2) to TRBJ2-3, with 13 bases lining up with TRBD2. Germline V lookup: CDR1 LGHDT, CDR2 YNNKEL (reference sequence). The ends lost 6 bases at V and 4 bases at J; junction bases unmatched: 4. The CDR3 has 15 amino acids.

This clone has only a few counts. The J gene is TRBJ1-2, the V gene TRBV6-5, with D perhaps matching TRBD1 (6 bases). The CDR3 has 13 residues. Trimming removed 7 bases from V and 5 bases from J, with 14 bases in between. Per germline, CDR1 MNHEY and CDR2 SVGAGI. In nucleotides, the CDR3 is TGTGCCAGCACCACAGTACAGGGTTATGGCTACACCTTC. Amino acid sequence: CASTTVQGYGYTF.

This clone has a single count. This sequence joins TRBV18 and TRBJ1-3, with TRBD1 matching 9 bases. With V trimmed by 8 bases and J by 4 bases, 3 bases remained unmatched. There are 13 residues in the CDR3. The germline CDR1 and CDR2 sequences are KGHSH and LQKENI. In DNA, the CDR3 is TGTGCCAGCGTACAGGGGGCAGGAAACACCATATATTTT. As protein: CASVQGAGNTIYF.

This clone was picked up a small number of times. CDR3 in DNA: TGCAGTGCTAGTCGAGACGGGACAGGGTTCACTGAAGCTTTCTTT. The encoded protein is CSASRDGTGFTEAFF. The chain recombines TRBV20-1 with TRBJ1-1; TRBD1 agrees at 9 bases. The CDR3 has 15 residues. Trimming at V came to 3 bases and at J to 4 bases, leaving 9 bases not matched to a gene. In germline, CDR1 is DFQATT, CDR2 SNEGSKA (reference sequence).

The chain has TRBV2 and TRBJ2-3; 14 positions agree with TRBD2. The ends lost 5 bases at V and 6 bases at J; junction bases unmatched: 4. The CDR3 runs 15 residues. Germline V CDR1 and CDR2: SNHLY, FYNNEI. CDR3 bases: TGTGCCAGCAGTAAACGGACTAGCGGGGGGGATACGCAGTATTTT. Translated, it gives CASSKRTSGGDTQYF.

This clone was seen just once. This chain links TRBV19 with TRBJ2-7; 8 bases agree with TRBD1. The CDR3 sequence is 15 residues long. Trimming at V came to 3 bases and at J to 0 bases, leaving 4 bases not matched to a gene. CDR1 and CDR2 (germline): LNHDA, SQIVND (reference sequence). For the CDR3, the DNA is TGTGCCAGTAGTATTGGAGGGACAGGCTCCTACGAGCAGTACTTC. This encodes CASSIGGTGSYEQYF.

V is TRBV3-1 (or the pseudogene TRBV3-2) and J is TRBJ1-2; 7 bases fit TRBD1. Germline V gene lookup returns CDR1 LGHDT and CDR2 YNNKEL (reference sequence). The CDR3 has 16 residues. The V gene end was trimmed by 6 bases and the J gene end by 6 bases; junction bases not matched to a gene: 16. The CDR3, as DNA: TGTGCCAGCAGTCAAAGGGGGCTCACGGGGGCTGATGGCTACACCTTC. Its translation: CASSQRGLTGADGYTF.

The chain has TRBV11-3 and TRBJ2-2; 14 nucleotides align to TRBD2. Germline CDR1 and CDR2: SGHNT and YENEEA. The CDR3 extends over 18 amino acids. The V segment lost 5 bases and the J segment 0 bases; nucleotides outside the gene matches: 5. The CDR3 sequence: CASSPSGLAGANTGELFF. The DNA of the CDR3 is TGTGCCAGCAGCCCATCGGGACTAGCGGGGGCGAACACCGGGGAGCTGTTTTTT.

A few counts support this clone. V usage is TRBV7-6 and J usage is TRBJ2-3; maybe TRBD2 (6 bases). The CDR3 covers 17 residues. CDR1 and CDR2 from the germline V gene are SGHVS and FNYEAQ. V lost 5 bases, J lost 0 bases, and 18 bases lay in between. Written as DNA, the CDR3 is TGTGCCAGCAGCCCCCTTCGAGAAGCGGGTAGCACAGATACGCAGTATTTT. This codes for CASSPLREAGSTDTQYF.

This rearrangement joins TRBV4-2 to TRBJ2-6; 13 bases are shared with TRBD2. The ends lost 0 bases at V and 4 bases at J; junction bases unmatched: 6. The length of the CDR3 is 19 residues. Germline V lookup: CDR1 LGHNA, CDR2 YNFKEQ. CDR3 sequence reads: CASSQETLAGGPGANVLTF. CDR3 DNA sequence: TGTGCCAGCAGCCAAGAAACACTAGCGGGGGGGCCCGGGGCCAACGTCCTGACTTTC.

The chain recombines TRBV11-2 with TRBJ1-5; D is perhaps TRBD1 (5 bases). Germline CDR1 and CDR2: SGHAT and FQNNGV. The CDR3 extends over 15 amino acids. V lost 5 bases, J lost 6 bases, and 17 bases lay in between. This CDR3 is CASSQKAGLGQPQHF. CDR3 bases: TGTGCCAGCAGCCAAAAGGCAGGGTTAGGTCAGCCCCAGCATTTT.

The chain is built from TRBV5-4 and TRBJ2-2, with D possibly TRBD2 on 5 matching bases. CDR3 length: 16 residues. V lost 0 bases and J lost 4, with 13 bases in between. CDR1 SGHNT and CDR2 YYREEE come from the germline V gene (reference sequence). The CDR3 nucleotides are TGTGCCAGCAGCTTGGGCCACGCGGGTTTCACCGGGGAGCTGTTTTTT. It codes for CASSLGHAGFTGELFF.

This clone was detected only once. This chain links TRBV24-1 with TRBJ2-5, with 10 bases lining up with TRBD1. CDR1 is KGHDR, CDR2 SFDVKD, per germline. CDR3 size: 15 residues. V was pared by 4 bases and J by 4 bases, with 5 bases of the junction left unmatched. DNA for the CDR3: TGTGCCACCAGTGACAGGACAGGGGGTAGAGAGACCCAGTACTTC. Translating gives CATSDRTGGRETQYF.

The chain combines TRBV13 with TRBJ1-1; TRBD1 is a possible D gene (6 bases). Between the trimmed V and J ends, which lost 8 bases and 6 bases, there was a span of 16 bases. The CDR3 covers 13 residues. Germline CDR1 PRHDT, CDR2 FYEKMQ (reference sequence). The CDR3 coding sequence is TGTGCCAGCGGTTCGGGGGGCGCGGCTGAAGCTTTCTTT. This codes for CASGSGGAAEAFF. Drawing the rest from reference TRBV13 and TRBJ1-1, the complete variable domain is AAGVIQSPRHLIKEKRETATLKCYPIPRHDTVYWYQQGPGQDPQFLISFYEKMQSDKGSIPDRFSAQQFSDYHSELNMSSLELGDSALYFCASGSGGAAEAFFGQGTRLTVV.

The chain joins TRBV5-5 to TRBJ1-5, with a tentative D call TRBD1 (6 bases). Trimming pared 0 bases from V and 6 bases from J, leaving 19 bases between. From germline, CDR1 is SGHKS and CDR2 YYEKEE (reference sequence). This CDR3 has 17 amino acids. The CDR3 region has the DNA TGTGCCAGCAGCTTGGACGGGGGAGGGGGAGGAGGTCAGCCCCAGCATTTT. Protein sequence: CASSLDGGGGGGQPQHF.

This rearrangement joins TRBV5-4 to TRBJ1-2; D might be TRBD1 (5 bases). The CDR3 consists of 15 residues. CDR1 and CDR2 (germline): SGHNT, YYREEE (reference sequence). The V end was cut by 0 bases, the J end by 2 bases, with 11 bases between. The CDR3 region has the DNA TGTGCCAGCAGCTTGGAGGCAGGGCCCAACTATGGCTACACCTTC. Translation gives CASSLEAGPNYGYTF.

This clone has only a few counts. This chain uses TRBV28 with TRBJ1-2; TRBD1 aligns across 9 bases. V lost 5 bases and J lost 8; bases outside the gene matches: 12. The length of the CDR3 is 15 residues. Germline V gives CDR1 MDHEN, CDR2 SYDVKM. The DNA of the CDR3 is TGTGCCAGCAGTGATTCAGGGACAGGGAATTCGGGCTACACCTTC. Translating it yields CASSDSGTGNSGYTF.

This rearrangement joins TRBV6-5 to TRBJ1-2; 8 nucleotides match TRBD1. The CDR3 sequence is 15 residues long. J lost 8 bases, V lost 5 bases, and 13 bases had no gene match. Looked up from germline, CDR1 is MNHEY and CDR2 is SVGAGI. The CDR3 reads CASSRVGQGGEGYTF. The CDR3 nucleotides read TGTGCCAGCAGTCGCGTCGGACAGGGAGGGGAGGGCTACACCTTC.

This clone was picked up a small number of times. The J gene is TRBJ2-5, the V gene TRBV5-6; TRBD2 agrees at 8 bases. The CDR3 extends over 15 amino acids. CDR1 is SGHDT and CDR2 is YYEEEE in the germline V gene. Trimming removed 3 bases from V and 2 bases from J; junction bases left unmatched: 6. CDR3 sequence: CASSSPGGEQETQYF. CDR3 DNA sequence: TGTGCCAGCAGCTCGCCCGGGGGGGAGCAAGAGACCCAGTACTTC. Drawing the rest from reference TRBV5-6 and TRBJ2-5, the complete variable domain is DAGVTQSPTHLIKTRGQQVTLRCSPKSGHDTVSWYQQALGQGPQFIFQYYEEEERQRGNFPDRFSGHQFPNYSSELNVNALLLGDSALYLCASSSPGGEQETQYFGPGTRLLVL.

The V and J genes are TRBV6-1 and TRBJ2-1; 9 bases fit TRBD2. V lost 2 bases and J lost 6; bases outside the gene matches: 11. Germline CDR1 reads MNHNS; CDR2 reads SASEGT. CDR3 size: 17 residues. CDR3 in amino acids: CASSERPGLAALNEQFF. CDR3 bases: TGTGCCAGCAGTGAACGTCCGGGACTAGCTGCGCTCAATGAGCAGTTCTTC.

The V gene is TRBV5-6, the J gene TRBJ2-1; D might be TRBD2 (6 bases). The CDR3 is 14 amino acids. The germline V gene encodes CDR1 SGHDT and CDR2 YYEEEE. Trimming removed 0 bases from V and 6 bases from J, with 10 bases in between. The CDR3 bases are TGTGCCAGCAGCTTGGCCGGGACTTCCAATGAGCAGTTCTTC. Protein: CASSLAGTSNEQFF.

The rearrangement uses TRBV5-5 and TRBJ2-2, with unresolved D. Germline lookup yields CDR1 SGHKS and CDR2 YYEKEE (reference sequence). The V end lost 0 bases, the J end lost 4 bases, and 7 bases lay between the germline ends. The CDR3 loop spans 14 amino acids. CDR3 bases: TGTGCCAGCAGCTTGGTGCAGTCCACCGGGGAGCTGTTTTTT. Amino acid sequence: CASSLVQSTGELFF.

The CDR3 sequence is CAWGTGVGTGELFF. CDR3 sequence (DNA): TGTGCCTGGGGGACAGGGGTTGGAACCGGGGAGCTGTTTTTT. The chain joins TRBV30 to TRBJ2-2, with TRBD1 matching 10 bases. Trimming removed 5 bases from V and 5 bases from J; junction bases left unmatched: 5. Germline lookup yields CDR1 GTSNPN and CDR2 SVGIG (reference sequence). This CDR3 contains 14 residues.

This sequence joins TRBV4-1 and TRBJ2-3, with 8 nucleotides matching TRBD1. In germline, CDR1 is MGHRA, CDR2 YSYEKL. Losses at the gene ends were 3 bases for V and 4 bases for J; bases not matched to a gene: 6. CDR3 size: 15 residues. Here the CDR3 DNA reads TGCGCCAGCAGCCAGGCAGACAGGGGACCAGATACGCAGTATTTT. Amino acid sequence: CASSQADRGPDTQYF.

As for this clone: Compared with germline, one end of the junction differs, possibly owing to a read error. The chain recombines TRBV7-7 with TRBJ2-5; 10 bases agree with TRBD1. CDR1 is SSHAT and CDR2 is FNYEAQ in the germline V gene (reference sequence). The CDR3 runs to 13 residues. CDR3 amino acids: CASSKDRGETQYF. CDR3 bases: TGTGCTAGCAGCAAGGACAGGGGGGAGACCCAGTACTTC. The whole variable domain, remainder taken from reference TRBV7-7 and TRBJ2-5, is GAGVSQSPRYKVTKRGQDVTLRCDPISSHATLYWYQQALGQGPEFLTYFNYEAQPDKSGLPSDRFSAERPEGSISTLTIQRTEQRDSAMYRCASSKDRGETQYFGPGTRLLVL.